This T cell receptor beta chain is drawn from a study of early T cells in non-severe SARS-CoV-2 infection. About the study: The sequenced material was bulk RNA from unsorted whole blood, and its chains were unpaired.

Each CDR3 protein is one row after TCRdb ran MiXCR on the 5' RACE reads. The sample includes about 110,000 distinct CDR3 sequences, 9% to 14% of them seen just once. Remarks on this clonotype: Relative to the germline gene, one junction end is altered; a read error may explain this.

CDR3 length equals 14 residues. CDR1 is SGHTA and CDR2 is FQGNSA in the germline V gene. The origin of this receptor is an adult who was a healthcare worker with PCR-confirmed SARS-CoV-2 infection or an uninfected control (not recorded which). The source material was whole blood. The chain has TRBV7-2 and TRBJ2-7; D is tentatively TRBD1 or TRBD2 (6 bases each). The CDR3: CASSLGGARREQHF. The CDR3 DNA follows: TGTGCCAGCAGCTTAGGGGGGGCTAGGCGCGAGCAGCACTTC. Full variable domain (rest looked up from reference TRBV7-2 and TRBJ2-7): GAGVSQSPSNKVTEKGKDVELRCDPISGHTALYWYRQSLGQGLEFLIYFQGNSAPDKSGLPSDRFSAERTGGSVSTLTIQRTQQEDSAVYLCASSLGGARREQHFGPGTRLTVT.